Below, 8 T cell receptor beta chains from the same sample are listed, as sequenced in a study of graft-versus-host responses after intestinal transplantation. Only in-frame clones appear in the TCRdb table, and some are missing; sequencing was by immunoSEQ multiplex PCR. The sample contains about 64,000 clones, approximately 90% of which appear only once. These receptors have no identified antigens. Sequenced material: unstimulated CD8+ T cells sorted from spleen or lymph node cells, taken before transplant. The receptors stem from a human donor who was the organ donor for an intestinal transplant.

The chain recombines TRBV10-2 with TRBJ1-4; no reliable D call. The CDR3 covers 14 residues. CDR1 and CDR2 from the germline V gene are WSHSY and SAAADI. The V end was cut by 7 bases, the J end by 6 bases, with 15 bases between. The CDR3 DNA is TGCGCCAGCATCCGAGGCAGCACCTATGAAAAACTGTTTTTT. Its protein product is CASIRGSTYEKLFF.

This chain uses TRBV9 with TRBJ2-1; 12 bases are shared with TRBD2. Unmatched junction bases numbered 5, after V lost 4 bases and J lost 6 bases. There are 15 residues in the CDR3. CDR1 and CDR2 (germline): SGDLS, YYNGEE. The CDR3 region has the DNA TGTGCCAGCAGCCCCACTAGCGGGAGGTCCAATGAGCAGTTCTTC. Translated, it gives CASSPTSGRSNEQFF.

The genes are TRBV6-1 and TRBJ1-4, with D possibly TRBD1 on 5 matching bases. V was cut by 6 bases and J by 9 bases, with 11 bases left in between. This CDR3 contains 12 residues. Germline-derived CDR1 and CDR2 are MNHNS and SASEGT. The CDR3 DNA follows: TGTGCCAGCAGACATGACAGAAAAAAACTGTTTTTT. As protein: CASRHDRKKLFF.

The CDR3 here is CASSLVIGGRPDGELFF. CDR3 coding DNA: TGTGCCAGCAGCTTAGTTATTGGAGGGAGGCCCGATGGGGAGCTGTTTTTT. The chain joins TRBV7-6 to TRBJ2-2; possibly TRBD2 for D (6 bases). From germline, CDR1 is SGHVS and CDR2 FNYEAQ. V was trimmed by 1 base and J by 8 bases, leaving 20 bases between them. The CDR3 has 17 residues.

CDR3 nucleotides: TGTGCCAGCAGCTACCGGGTAACGAGCTACGAGCAGTACTTC. Translating gives CASSYRVTSYEQYF. The genes are TRBV2 and TRBJ2-7; no definite D call. Germline CDR1 SNHLY, CDR2 FYNNEI. The V end lost 6 bases, the J end lost 3 bases, and 15 bases lay between the germline ends. This CDR3 has 14 amino acids.

CDR3 protein: CASSIGGRSSYNEQFF. The CDR3 DNA reads TGTGCCAGTAGTATTGGGGGGAGAAGCTCCTACAATGAGCAGTTCTTC. The V call is TRBV19, the J call TRBJ2-1; perhaps TRBD2 as D (6 bases). CDR3 length equals 16 residues. Deletions cut 3 bases from V and 0 bases from J, with 12 bases between. CDR1 and CDR2 from the germline V gene are LNHDA and SQIVND (reference sequence).

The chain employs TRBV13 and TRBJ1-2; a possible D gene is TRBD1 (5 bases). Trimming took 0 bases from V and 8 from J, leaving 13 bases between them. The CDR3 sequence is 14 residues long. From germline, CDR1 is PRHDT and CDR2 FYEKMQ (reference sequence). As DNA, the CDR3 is TGTGCCAGCAGCTTAGGGTCAGGGCTCGAGGGCTACACCTTC. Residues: CASSLGSGLEGYTF. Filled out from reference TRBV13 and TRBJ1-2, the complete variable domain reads AAGVIQSPRHLIKEKRETATLKCYPIPRHDTVYWYQQGPGQDPQFLISFYEKMQSDKGSIPDRFSAQQFSDYHSELNMSSLELGDSALYFCASSLGSGLEGYTFGSGTRLTVV.

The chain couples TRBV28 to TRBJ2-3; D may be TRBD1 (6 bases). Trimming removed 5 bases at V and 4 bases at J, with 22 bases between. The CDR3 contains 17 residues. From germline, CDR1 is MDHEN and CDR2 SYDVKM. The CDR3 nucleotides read TGTGCCAGCAGTCTCCTTCTAGACAGGCTCGGGGCAGATACGCAGTATTTT. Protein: CASSLLLDRLGADTQYF.